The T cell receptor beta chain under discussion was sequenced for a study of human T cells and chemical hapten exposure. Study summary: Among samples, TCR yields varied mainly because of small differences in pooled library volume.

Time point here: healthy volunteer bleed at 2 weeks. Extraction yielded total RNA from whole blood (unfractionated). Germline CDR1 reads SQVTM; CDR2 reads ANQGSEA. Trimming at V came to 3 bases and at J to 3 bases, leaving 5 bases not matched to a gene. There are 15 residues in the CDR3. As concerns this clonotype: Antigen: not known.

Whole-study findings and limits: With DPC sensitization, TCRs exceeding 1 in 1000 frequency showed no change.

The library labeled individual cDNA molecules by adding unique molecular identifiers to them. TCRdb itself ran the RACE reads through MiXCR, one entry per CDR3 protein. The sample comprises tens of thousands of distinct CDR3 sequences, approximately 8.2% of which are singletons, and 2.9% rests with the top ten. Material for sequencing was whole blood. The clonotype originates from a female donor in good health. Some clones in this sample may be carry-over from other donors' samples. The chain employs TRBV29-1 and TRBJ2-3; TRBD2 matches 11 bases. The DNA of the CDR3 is TGCAGCGTTGACTCCCCTAGCGGGGGGACAGATACGCAGTATTTT. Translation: CSVDSPSGGTDTQYF.